Each of the 14 T cell receptor beta chains below was sequenced from the same sample in a study of human T cells and chemical hapten exposure. TCRdb passed the RACE reads through MiXCR, listing each CDR3 protein once. The table has tens of thousands of distinct CDR3 sequences, around 10% seen once. Time point of the sample: pre-sensitization, week 0. The treatment was: therapeutic diphenylcyclopropenone sensitization with weekly scalp DPC. Sample: whole blood, taken in connection with sensitization to the hapten diphenylcyclopropenone (DPC). These receptors all stem from a woman between 40 and 55 years old with alopecia areata. Some clones in this sample may be carry-over from other donors' samples.

This clonotype was counted many times. The chain employs TRBV12-5 and TRBJ1-3; D not certain. CDR3 size: 16 residues. Trimming stripped 8 bases from V and 1 base from J, with 18 bases between. Germline CDR1 is LGHNT and CDR2 is FRNRAP. The DNA for the CDR3 is TGTGCTAGTTCAAACGACGGCCGTCCTTCTGGAAACACCATATATTTT. It codes for CASSNDGRPSGNTIYF.

This chain links TRBV6-5 with TRBJ2-7, with TRBD1 as a possible D gene (5 bases). Germline CDR1 and CDR2: MNHEY and SVGAGI. Between the trimmed V and J ends, which lost 5 bases and 3 bases, there was a span of 14 bases. The CDR3 has 14 amino acids. This CDR3 is CASSPGATIYEQYF. CDR3 DNA sequence: TGTGCCAGCAGTCCTGGGGCAACTATCTACGAGCAGTACTTC.

The sample holds many counts of this clonotype. This chain links TRBV5-1 with TRBJ1-1; D is possibly TRBD1 (5 bases). Germline CDR1 SGHRS, CDR2 YFSETQ. This CDR3 is 14 amino acids long. Deletions cut 0 bases from V and 7 bases from J, with 13 bases between. This CDR3 is CASSLESPGNEAFF. DNA for the CDR3: TGCGCCAGCAGCTTGGAATCTCCAGGGAATGAAGCTTTCTTT.

This clonotype was detected a few times. The chain recombines TRBV4-3 with TRBJ1-1; D not certain. V was cut by 0 bases and J by 2 bases, with 7 bases left in between. CDR3 length: 14 residues. Germline CDR1 LGHNA, CDR2 YSLEER. The CDR3 nucleotides read TGCGCCAGCAGCCAAGATTCACGTAACACTGAAGCTTTCTTT. It specifies CASSQDSRNTEAFF.

The J gene is TRBJ2-2, the V gene TRBV28, with unresolved D. Germline V gives CDR1 MDHEN, CDR2 SYDVKM. The V end was cut by 8 bases, the J end by 0 bases, with 13 bases between. The length of the CDR3 is 15 residues. The CDR3 nucleotides are TGTGCCAGCCGGCCCGACACGCCGAACACCGGGGAGCTGTTTTTT. Translated, it gives CASRPDTPNTGELFF.

This clonotype was seen repeatedly, ten times or more. The gene calls are TRBV5-4 and TRBJ1-1; the D is unclear. This CDR3 spans 16 amino acids. Germline values: CDR1 SGHNT, CDR2 YYREEE (reference sequence). The V end lost 10 bases, the J end lost 1 base, and 23 bases lay between the germline ends. The CDR3 loop is CAPKRYSGLRNTEAFF. CDR3 DNA: TGTGCCCCGAAAAGGTATAGCGGTTTAAGGAACACTGAAGCTTTCTTT. The variable domain in full, completed from reference TRBV5-4 and TRBJ1-1, reads ETGVTQSPTHLIKTRGQQVTLRCSSQSGHNTVSWYQQALGQGPQFIFQYYREEENGRGNFPPRFSGLQFPNYSSELNVNALELDDSALYLCAPKRYSGLRNTEAFFGQGTRLTVV.

Regarding this clonotype: This may come from a read error, since a much larger clone is one base off. The chain has TRBV18 and TRBJ2-7, with TRBD2 matching over 8 bases. There are 14 residues in the CDR3. Germline V CDR1 and CDR2: KGHSH, LQKENI. CDR3 coding DNA: TGTGCCAGCTCACCATCCAGCGGGAGTTACGAGCTGTACTTC. It yields the protein CASSPSSGSYELYF.

In this sample, this clonotype turned up many times. This chain links TRBV7-2 with TRBJ1-5; 7 bases line up with TRBD1. V shed 0 bases and J 2 bases; nucleotides not matched to a gene: 4. Germline V gene data show CDR1 as SGHTA and CDR2 as FQGNSA. The CDR3 is 16 amino acids. The CDR3 sequence: CASSLATGCGNQPQHF. The CDR3 region has the DNA TGTGCCAGCAGCTTAGCGACAGGGTGTGGCAATCAGCCCCAGCATTTT.

The V gene is TRBV6-5, the J gene TRBJ2-2; a weak D match, TRBD2 (6 bases). The germline V gene has CDR1 MNHEY and CDR2 SVGAGI. V lost 8 bases and J 5 bases, leaving 18 bases between the germline ends. The CDR3 covers 15 residues. In DNA, the CDR3 is TGTGCCAGCTTTCGGAGGGTAGGAGGAACCGGGGAGCTGTTTTTT. Its translation: CASFRRVGGTGELFF.

At least ten counts were recorded for this clonotype. The chain is built from TRBV20-1 and TRBJ1-1; D may be TRBD1 (5 bases). V shed 6 bases and J shed 3 bases, with 11 bases lying between them. Germline-derived CDR1 and CDR2 are DFQATT and SNEGSKA (reference sequence). The CDR3 totals 12 residues. The CDR3 loop reads CSAPRGDTEAFF. The CDR3 nucleotides read TGCAGTGCCCCTCGGGGGGACACTGAAGCTTTCTTT.

At least ten counts were recorded for this clonotype. This chain links TRBV7-6 with TRBJ1-3; TRBD1 is a possible D gene (5 bases). The CDR3 contains 15 residues. The V end was cut by 5 bases, the J end by 2 bases, with 13 bases between. Germline values: CDR1 SGHVS, CDR2 FNYEAQ. The CDR3 DNA follows: TGTGCCAGCAGCCTACTGGGGGGTACTGGAAACACCATATATTTT. This encodes CASSLLGGTGNTIYF. The full variable domain, with the rest looked up from reference TRBV7-6 and TRBJ1-3, is GAGVSQSPRYKVTKRGQDVALRCDPISGHVSLYWYRQALGQGPEFLTYFNYEAQQDKSGLPNDRFSAERPEGSISTLTIQRTEQRDSAMYRCASSLLGGTGNTIYFGEGSWLTVV.

The chain uses TRBV15 and TRBJ2-2; the D is unclear. The CDR3 has 15 amino acids. Trimming shortened V by 1 base and J by 0 bases, and 6 bases separated the two germline ends. Germline V gene sequence: CDR1 LNHNV, CDR2 YYDKDF (reference sequence). The CDR3 loop is CATSRARSNTGELFF. The CDR3 coding sequence is TGTGCCACCAGCAGAGCTAGATCGAACACCGGGGAGCTGTTTTTT.

This clonotype was seen a handful of times. In DNA form, the CDR3 reads TGTGCCAGCACGGCAGGGCGAAACATTCAGTACTTC. This encodes CASTAGRNIQYF. The chain has TRBV6-6 and TRBJ2-4; weak D call: TRBD1 (5 bases). The CDR3 spans 12 residues. Between the trimmed V and J ends, which lost 7 bases and 6 bases, there was a span of 10 bases. The V gene's germline CDR1 is MNHNY and CDR2 SVGAGI (reference sequence).

This clonotype turned up a few times. The CDR3 protein is CSAREGLAGDTGELFF. CDR3 sequence (DNA): TGCAGTGCTAGAGAGGGACTAGCGGGAGACACCGGGGAGCTGTTTTTT. V and J are TRBV20-1 and TRBJ2-2; 14 nucleotides match TRBD2. CDR1 is DFQATT, CDR2 SNEGSKA, per germline (reference sequence). The CDR3 extends over 16 amino acids. Losses at the gene ends were 0 bases for V and 3 bases for J; bases not matched to a gene: 0.